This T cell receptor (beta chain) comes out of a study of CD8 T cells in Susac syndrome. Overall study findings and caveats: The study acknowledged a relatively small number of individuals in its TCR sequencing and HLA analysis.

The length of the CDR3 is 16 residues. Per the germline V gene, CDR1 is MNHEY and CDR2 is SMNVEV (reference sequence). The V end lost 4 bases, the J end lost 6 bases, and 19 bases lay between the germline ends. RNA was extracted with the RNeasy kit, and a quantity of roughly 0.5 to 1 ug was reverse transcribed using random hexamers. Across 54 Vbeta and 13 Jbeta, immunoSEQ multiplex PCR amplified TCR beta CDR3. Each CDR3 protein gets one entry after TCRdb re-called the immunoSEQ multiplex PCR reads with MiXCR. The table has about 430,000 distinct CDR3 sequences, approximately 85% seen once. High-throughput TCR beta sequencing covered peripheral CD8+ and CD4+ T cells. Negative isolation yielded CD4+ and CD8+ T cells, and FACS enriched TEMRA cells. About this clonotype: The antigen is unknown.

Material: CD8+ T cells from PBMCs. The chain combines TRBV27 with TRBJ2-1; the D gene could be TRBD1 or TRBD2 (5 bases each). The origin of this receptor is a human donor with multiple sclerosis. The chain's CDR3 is CASSSGTDLRGNEQFF. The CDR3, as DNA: TGTGCCAGCAGTTCCGGGACGGACCTTCGGGGCAATGAGCAGTTCTTC.